The present T cell receptor (beta chain) was sequenced within a study of blood T cell repertoires in COVID-19. Study at large: PBMCs, B-cell-depleted T cells, or T cells provided the cDNA or gDNA that made up the material.

The participants were between about 18 and 90 years old and came from about two dozen US areas. Participant-given clinical history determined each cohort assignment. Participants classified as exposed had met a COVID-19 case within 2 weeks before study entry. From germline, CDR1 is SNHLY and CDR2 FYNNEI. Trimming took 8 bases from V and 10 from J; bases not matched to a gene: 10. This CDR3 is built from 12 residues. The method was immunoSEQ multiplex PCR; TCRdb's version includes in-frame clones alone and lacks a portion of them. This sample has 240,000 or so clones; around 90% occur once, and the top ten carry 0.87%.

Input material: PBMCs or T cells enriched from blood (not recorded which). The chain uses TRBV2 and TRBJ1-2; 7 bases agree with TRBD1. The clonotype was recovered from a man aged 50-59 years who had been exposed to COVID-19. CDR3 coding DNA: TGTGCCAGCTTGGGACAGCTTAAGAACTACACCTTC. Its translation: CASLGQLKNYTF.